Sequencing of this TCR beta chain was carried out in a study of Graves' ophthalmopathy and Graves' hyperthyroidism listed by TCRdb under 2018. A note on the overall study: Peripheral blood was collected before any treatment was given, at the time of initial diagnosis. To explore V-J signatures distinguishing ophthalmopathy from hyperthyroidism, a discovery set of more than 95 patients (about 41 ophthalmopathy, 55 to 60 stable hyperthyroidism) was enrolled. Following sampling, methimazole starting at 30 mg daily was administered to hyperthyroidism patients, and high-dose intravenous methylprednisolone was administered to ophthalmopathy patients. In roughly 6 hyperthyroidism patients, the T-cell repertoire of thyroid tissue was compared with the T-cell repertoire of blood. In total, 135 blood samples were TCR-sequenced: 40 to 45 ophthalmopathy, some 80 hyperthyroidism and some 17 hyperthyroidism-to-ophthalmopathy patients. The study used signatures of the TCR beta repertoire to tell Graves' ophthalmopathy apart from Graves' hyperthyroidism and to predict which patients would progress to ophthalmopathy. An independent validation cohort was composed of about 20 hyperthyroidism patients and over 15 patients who later progressed from hyperthyroidism to ophthalmopathy.

The research as a whole found: Most of the expanded thyroid clonotypes with a frequency above 0.001 were also detected in blood, and it was suggested that the thyroid immune response may be reflected by blood repertoires. Sample size was not predetermined statistically, and investigators were not blinded to group allocation. The 13-signature model separated ophthalmopathy from stable hyperthyroidism with 85% to 90% sensitivity and around 84% specificity in cross-validation, and 80%/75% in the test set. In validation, the model predicted ophthalmopathy progression with 55% to 71% sensitivity and roughly 78% specificity; roughly eleven predicted patients were CT-confirmed with GO in a median of around 6.5 months.

For repertoire sequencing, TCR beta CDR3 regions were amplified from RNA transcripts. The first round was an RT-PCR using HTBI primers with the Qiagen OneStep RT-PCR kit, and this first round was followed by a second-round multiplex PCR, then size selection and purification. Libraries were sequenced on an Illumina HiSeq2000 using paired-end 100 bp reads. The authors' pipeline ran thus. Reads were processed with SOAPnuke, discarding reads with adapters, uncalled bases, mean Phred below 15, or no exact constant-primer or identifier match. COPE v1.2.5 was used to merge high-quality paired reads. Each unique nucleotide sequence was defined as a clonotype, and clonotypes were aligned to IMGT TRB V, D and J references with MiTCR v1.1. The analysis was limited to V-J combinations with a frequency above 0.0001, which together covered 99.2% of repertoires. For each V-J combination, a TCR clonal expansion and chaos score was defined as F50 clonal expansion divided by the chaos observed in the TCRdist matrix. Features were reduced by Welch's t-statistics and random forest to roughly 14 V-J combinations, which fed a naive Bayes classifier. The Morisita-Horn index was used to measure how similar the thyroid and blood repertoires were. Clones were called with MiXCR by TCRdb after fastp trimmed the public reads at Q25, and only in-frame beta chains were retained. One record per CDR3 amino acid sequence lists the most common genes and DNA. The V and J calls here are based on TCRdb, not the publication. The sample has around 600,000 distinct CDR3 sequences on record, about 40% of them singletons. Together, the top ten hold roughly 3.5% of the sample.

Ophthalmopathy patients were characterized by moderately to severely active disease, a Clinical Activity Score of at least 3, a NOSPECS grade of at least 4, and a disease duration under 3 months. Patients with other autoimmune diseases, uncontrolled infections, pregnancy or lactation were excluded. Clinical symptoms, serum thyroxine, TRAb, thyroid ultrasound and orbital computed tomography were used for diagnosis. Ficoll-Paque density gradient centrifugation was used to isolate PBMCs from around 10 ml of fresh peripheral blood. Total RNA was extracted using Trizol reagent, and RNA quality was checked on an Agilent 2100 Bioanalyzer. Sequences DFQATT (CDR1) and SNEGSKA (CDR2) are obtained from the germline V gene (reference sequence). Counted from cysteine to phenylalanine, this CDR3 has 13 amino acids. Left in the record is the CDR3 DNA by itself, 39 bases read in frame from the first base. V has 4 bases trimmed and J has 4 bases trimmed; junction bases matching no gene number 5.

At least ten counts were recorded for this clonotype. Its antigen is still unknown. No per-base quality is available; no much larger clone lies one base away. Sequencing was done on a sample of peripheral blood. This receptor chain uses TRBV20-1 and TRBJ1-2; 8 of the junction bases match TRBD1. The TCR originated in an adult man with Graves' ophthalmopathy. The CDR3 sequence is CSATNGQGYGYTF. The nucleotide sequence reads as follows: TGCAGTGCTACTAACGGACAGGGCTATGGCTACACCTTC.